These 26 T cell receptor delta chains share one sample of origin, sequenced in a study of gamma-delta T cells after stem cell transplantation (dated by TCRdb to the mid-2010s). The library came from RT-PCR. Sequencing took place on an Illumina MiSeq. In TCRdb, clones were called once more from the public reads by CATT, and rows of identical DNA were later combined. This sample is represented by roughly 12,000 delta-chain clones; 38% of them were singletons. Together, the top ten hold 2.5% to 3.5% of the sample. Sequencing was carried out using gamma-delta T cells. The receptors stem from a human donor. It is not recorded whose cells these are; they may come from a transplant donor.

The CDR3 nucleotides are TGTGCTCTTGGGGTAAGCCTACCGGGCGATACTGGGGCCGATAAACTCATCTTT. This gives the protein CALGVSLPGDTGADKLIF. The V call is TRDV1, the J call TRDJ1, with 7 positions matching TRDD3. The V gene's germline CDR1 is TSWWSYY and CDR2 QGS. V was pared by 4 bases and J by 3 bases, with 17 bases of the junction left unmatched. The CDR3 spans 18 residues.

By sample share, this clone is medium-sized. The chain combines TRDV2 with TRDJ1; the match to TRDD3 covers 9 bases. V dropped 3 bases and J dropped 0; count of bases not matched to a gene: 10. This CDR3 has 17 amino acids. Germline loops: CDR1 GEAIGNYY, CDR2 EKD. In DNA, the CDR3 is TGTGCCTGTGACCACTGGGGGAGAAAATCGTACACCGATAAACTCATCTTT. It is translated as CACDHWGRKSYTDKLIF.

About this clone: One junction end does not reproduce the germline sequence, and a read error may be involved. The V gene is TRDV1, the J gene TRDJ1, with TRDD3 matching 7 bases. The germline CDR1 and CDR2 sequences are TSWWSYY and QGS. This CDR3 has 22 amino acids. CDR3 DNA: TGTGCTCTTGGGGAAGTACCCTACGCCTCACCCATGCTGGGGGCTTACACCGATAAACCCATCTTT. The encoded protein is CALGEVPYASPMLGAYTDKPIF.

The V gene is TRDV2, the J gene TRDJ1; D not certain. The V and J ends lost 0 bases and 0 bases respectively, with 10 bases between them. The germline CDR1 and CDR2 sequences are GEAIGNYY and EKD. The CDR3 sequence is 15 residues long. The CDR3 loop reads CACDTMEGYTDKLIF. The CDR3 DNA reads TGTGCCTGTGACACCATGGAGGGGTACACCGATAAACTCATCTTT.

In nucleotides, the CDR3 is TGTGCCTCAAACGGGATCCTGGGGCCCACAGCCAAACTCATCTTT. As protein: CASNGILGPTAKLIF. The chain has TRDV3 and TRDJ1; possible D gene TRDD3, 6 bases. This CDR3 spans 15 amino acids. CDR1 TVYSNPD and CDR2 GDNSRS come from the germline V gene (reference sequence). The germline V and J ends were trimmed by 4 bases and 8 bases, with 26 bases remaining between them. The full variable domain, rest sourced from reference TRDV3 and TRDJ1, is CDKVTQSSPDQTVASGSEVVLLCTYDTVYSNPDLFWYRIRPDYSFQFVFYGDNSRSEGADFTQGRFSVKHILTQKAFHLVISPVRTEDSATYYCASNGILGPTAKLIFGKGTRVTVEP.

In this sample, this clone is medium-sized. Different DNA sequences within this sample yield the same CDR3. The CDR3 here is CACDTDQYWGFPLTAQLFF. CDR3 nucleotides: TGTGCCTGTGACACGGACCAATACTGGGGGTTCCCCCTTACAGCACAACTCTTCTTT. The gene calls are TRDV2 and TRDJ2, with 8 positions matching TRDD3. The length of the CDR3 is 19 residues. The V gene's germline CDR1 is GEAIGNYY and CDR2 EKD. V gave up 1 base and J gave up 5 bases; unmatched junction bases: 17.

This clone was observed a single time. The chain is built from TRDV1 and TRDJ1, with TRDD3 matching 11 bases. Germline CDR1 and CDR2: TSWWSYY and QGS. Trimming removed 5 bases from V and 1 base from J; junction bases left unmatched: 9. The CDR3 loop spans 17 amino acids. The CDR3 loop is CALGSWWGIRGTDKLIF. In nucleotides, the CDR3 is TGTGCTCTTGGGTCCTGGTGGGGGATACGGGGCACCGATAAACTCATCTTT.

Note on this clone: One base away lies a much larger clone, so this may be a sequencing read error. The CDR3 loop reads CACDTAGESSWDARQMFF. CDR3 DNA sequence: TGTGCCTGTGACACCGCGGGGGAGAGCTCCTGGGACGCCCGACAGATGTTTTTC. The chain joins TRDV2 to TRDJ3; perhaps TRDD3 as D (6 bases). The germline V gene has CDR1 GEAIGNYY and CDR2 EKD. The CDR3 runs to 18 residues.

The table lists this clone with a few counts. This rearrangement joins TRDV3 to TRDJ1; TRDD3 matches at 10 bases. J gave up 1 base and V 4 bases, and 24 bases lay outside the gene matches. The CDR3 length is 20 residues. Per the germline V gene, CDR1 is TVYSNPD and CDR2 is GDNSRS (reference sequence). The CDR3 spells CASRTSHVLGDLRGTDKLIF. In DNA, the CDR3 is TGTGCCTCAAGGACTTCCCATGTACTGGGGGATCTAAGGGGCACCGATAAACTCATCTTT.

As for this clone: A read error is possible here, since a much larger clone lies one base away. The chain employs TRDV2 and TRDJ1; TRDD3 matches 8 bases. The CDR3 loop spans 19 amino acids. V was clipped by 2 bases and J by 1 base; unmatched bases: 17. Per germline, CDR1 GEAIGNYY and CDR2 EKD. The CDR3 nucleotides are TGTGCCTGTGACAGGGTTTACTTGGGGATACCTACTTTCACCGATAAACTCATCTTT. Protein sequence: CACDRVYLGIPTFTDKLIF.

This clone was seen a few times. The V gene is TRDV2, the J gene TRDJ1; tentatively, D is TRDD3 (5 bases). Trimming pared 1 base from V and 0 bases from J, leaving 17 bases between. The CDR3 has 17 residues. CDR1 is GEAIGNYY, CDR2 EKD, per germline. The CDR3 sequence is CACDTIRGPRYTDKLIF. CDR3 in DNA: TGTGCCTGTGACACGATCCGGGGGCCCCGTTACACCGATAAACTCATCTTT.

The J gene is TRDJ2, the V gene TRAV29/DV5, with D perhaps matching TRDD3 (6 bases). The length of the CDR3 is 18 residues. Trimming shortened V by 0 bases and J by 2 bases, and 20 bases separated the two germline ends. CDR1 and CDR2 (germline): NSMFDY, ISSIKDK. CDR3 sequence: CAASAKSGDTMLTAQLFF. For the CDR3, the DNA is TGTGCAGCAAGCGCCAAATCTGGGGACACTATGTTGACAGCACAACTCTTCTTT.

This chain joins TRDV2 and TRDJ3, with 13 positions matching TRDD3. Germline V lookup: CDR1 GEAIGNYY, CDR2 EKD. The CDR3 extends over 22 amino acids. V trimming: 7 bases; J trimming: 3 bases; junction bases outside the gene matches: 20. In nucleotides, the CDR3 is TGTGCCTGCGGCACCGTGTACTGGGGGATACGCTACCCGAACTGGGACACCCGACAGATGTTTTTC. Translated, it gives CACGTVYWGIRYPNWDTRQMFF.

By share, this clone counts as medium-sized. This rearrangement joins TRDV2 to TRDJ1, with D hard to call. CDR1 and CDR2 from the germline V gene are GEAIGNYY and EKD. The CDR3 consists of 17 residues. V lost 2 bases to trimming and J lost 4 bases, with 22 bases between them. The CDR3 DNA sequence: TGTGCCTGTGACAACGGAGTACTATGGATTATATTCGATAAACTCATCTTT. This codes for CACDNGVLWIIFDKLIF.

This clone was observed a handful of times. The sample contains more than one DNA sequence encoding this CDR3. V is TRDV2 and J is TRDJ2; 11 nucleotides line up with TRDD3. The germline CDR1 and CDR2 sequences are GEAIGNYY and EKD. This CDR3 spans 19 amino acids. Germline trimming cut 0 bases from V and 5 bases from J; bases unmatched to any gene: 13. The CDR3 region has the DNA TGTGCCTGTGACACCTCCTGGTTGGGGGATACGCCTACAACAGCACAACTCTTCTTT. Translating gives CACDTSWLGDTPTTAQLFF.

As concerns this clone: An end of the junction does not agree with germline; a read error may underlie this. The V call is TRDV2, the J call TRDJ3; D ambiguous. CDR3 size: 20 residues. Germline loops: CDR1 GEAIGNYY, CDR2 EKD. CDR3 coding DNA: TGTGCCTGTGACACCGGTAGCGGGAAACTCCCGTCCTGTGACACCCGCCAGATGTTTTTC. It yields the protein CACDTGSGKLPSCDTRQMFF.

The J gene is TRDJ1, the V gene TRDV3; 8 bases align to TRDD3. The junction had 12 bases not matched to a gene; V was cut back by 3 bases and J by 0 bases. CDR3 length: 16 amino acids. CDR1 TVYSNPD and CDR2 GDNSRS come from the germline V gene (reference sequence). The chain's CDR3 is CALTSYWGVYTDKLIF. The DNA of the CDR3 is TGTGCCTTGACTAGCTACTGGGGGGTGTACACCGATAAACTCATCTTT.

Note on this clone: This sample also contains other DNA sequences that code for the same CDR3. V is TRDV2 and J is TRDJ2; TRDD3 matches 10 bases. Germline-derived CDR1 and CDR2 are GEAIGNYY and EKD. J lost 9 bases, V lost 3 bases, and 6 bases had no gene match. The CDR3 extends over 14 amino acids. CDR3 nucleotides: TGTGCCTGTGACTACTGGGGGATGAGGACACAACTCTTCTTT. This gives the protein CACDYWGMRTQLFF.

This clone has only one observation. The chain is built from TRDV2 and TRDJ3; TRDD3 matches 8 bases. Germline V gene data show CDR1 as GEAIGNYY and CDR2 as EKD. The V gene end was trimmed by 1 base and the J gene end by 18 bases; junction bases not matched to a gene: 28. The CDR3 has 20 amino acids. The CDR3 protein is CACDTGGSVTNSCDTRPMFF. CDR3 coding DNA: TGTGCCTGTGACACTGGGGGATCTGTTACAAACTCCTGTGACACCCGCCCGATGTTTTTC.

The CDR3 nucleotides read TGTGCCTGTGACCCGTACTGGGGGATACGAGCCAGACCCCTGATCTTT. Amino acids: CACDPYWGIRARPLIF. The chain couples TRDV2 to TRDJ4; TRDD3 matches at 13 bases. Germline V gives CDR1 GEAIGNYY, CDR2 EKD. The CDR3 runs 16 residues. Trimming at V came to 3 bases and at J to 0 bases, leaving 6 bases not matched to a gene.

Remarks on this clone: With a much larger clone just one base away, this may be a read error. The chain recombines TRDV2 with TRDJ3; D is perhaps TRDD3 (5 bases). Germline V CDR1 and CDR2: GEAIGNYY, EKD. The CDR3 contains 18 residues. Between the trimmed V and J ends, which lost 1 base and 0 bases, there was a span of 12 bases. The CDR3, as DNA: TGTGCCTGTGACACAAACGGGGGCTTCTCCTGGGACACCCGACAGATGTTTTTC. Its translation is CACDTNGGFSWDTRQMFF.

Turning to this clone: One end of the junction varies from germline; a read error may be responsible. The chain links TRDV2 to TRDJ3, with D perhaps matching TRDD3 (6 bases). CDR3 length: 17 residues. The V gene's germline CDR1 is GEAIGNYY and CDR2 EKD. CDR3 sequence: CACDTAGDGKDTRHMFF. The CDR3 region has the DNA TGTGCCTGTGACACCGCCGGGGATGGAAAGGACACCCGACATATGTTTTTC.

This clone was picked up a small number of times. The chain combines TRDV2 with TRDJ3, with 8 positions matching TRDD3. CDR1 is GEAIGNYY and CDR2 is EKD in the germline V gene. The CDR3 runs to 21 residues. With 3 bases clipped from V and 0 bases from J, the junction kept 15 bases outside the gene matches. DNA of the CDR3: TGTGCCTGTGACTCCAGGGGGTACTGGGGGTTGAGCTCCTGGGACACCCGACAGATGTTTTTC. Translating it yields CACDSRGYWGLSSWDTRQMFF.

The chain is built from TRDV2 and TRDJ1, with TRDD3 matching 11 bases. Germline V gives CDR1 GEAIGNYY, CDR2 EKD. J gave up 7 bases and V 7 bases, and 16 bases lay outside the gene matches. The CDR3 runs 16 residues. Here the CDR3 reads CAWISYSGGYPLKLIF. DNA of the CDR3: TGTGCCTGGATCTCCTACTCTGGGGGATACCCCCTTAAACTCATCTTT.

This clone has more than one count but fewer than ten. Mismatch with germline at one junction end may stem from a read error. The gene calls are TRDV1 and TRDJ3; tentative D call: TRDD3 (6 bases). CDR3 length: 19 amino acids. Germline V gene sequence: CDR1 TSWWSYY, CDR2 QGS. The CDR3 reads CALGDSWGPCSWDARQMFF. The CDR3 nucleotides are TGTGCTCTTGGGGATTCTTGGGGGCCCTGCTCCTGGGACGCCCGACAGATGTTTTTC.

This clone occurred a few times. The V call is TRDV1, the J call TRDJ1, with TRDD3 matching over 8 bases. V lost 2 bases, J lost 1 base, and 15 bases stayed unmatched. There are 19 residues in the CDR3. Germline V lookup: CDR1 TSWWSYY, CDR2 QGS. CDR3: CALGEFRLLQWGITDKLIF. In DNA, the CDR3 is TGTGCTCTTGGGGAATTTCGCCTACTCCAGTGGGGGATCACCGATAAACTCATCTTT.